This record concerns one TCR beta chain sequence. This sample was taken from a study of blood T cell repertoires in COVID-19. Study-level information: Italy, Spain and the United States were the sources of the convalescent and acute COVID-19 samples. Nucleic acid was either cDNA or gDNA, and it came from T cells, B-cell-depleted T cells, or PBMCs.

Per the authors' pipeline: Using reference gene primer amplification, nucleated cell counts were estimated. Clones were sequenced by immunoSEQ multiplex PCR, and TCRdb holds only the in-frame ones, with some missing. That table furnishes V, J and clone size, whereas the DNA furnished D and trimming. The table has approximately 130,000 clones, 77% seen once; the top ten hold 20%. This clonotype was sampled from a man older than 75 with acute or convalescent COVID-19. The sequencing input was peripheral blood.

The CDR3 is CASSQGQIQGGEKLFF. The CDR3 nucleotides are TGTGCCAGCAGCCAAGGACAGATACAGGGGGGGGAAAAACTGTTTTTT. This chain uses TRBV4-2 with TRBJ1-4, with 8 bases fitting TRBD1. CDR1 and CDR2 (germline): LGHNA, YNFKEQ. The CDR3 length is 16 residues. Trimming removed 1 base from V and 8 bases from J; junction bases left unmatched: 9.